This T cell receptor beta chain was recovered during a study of cytomegalovirus exposure and HLA in healthy donors. General study findings and limits: Fewer N-insertions (relative to the roughly 630-donor mean) were reportedly seen in an Asian-associated ancestry cluster in a later analysis. Among the CMV-associated chains, a few were confirmed in vitro as specific for CMV antigens.

As concerns this clone: Its cognate antigen is unknown.

The PCR contained 60 Vbeta and 13 Jbeta primers. The protocol was immunoSEQ multiplex PCR, while the TCRdb copy is restricted to in-frame clones and leaves out a portion. The ten most abundant clones cover less than 2.5% of a sample with 50,000 or so clones. This CDR3 contains 13 residues. V was clipped by 4 bases and J by 5 bases, with 9 bases between them. The germline CDR1 and CDR2 sequences are SGHDN and FVKESK. Sample: PBMCs. The receptor was derived from a woman between 18 and 29 years old in good health and CMV-seronegative. This chain uses TRBV14 with TRBJ2-1, with D unresolved. CDR3 protein: CASSLLIDNEQFF. CDR3 bases: TGTGCCAGCAGCCTCCTTATAGACAATGAGCAGTTCTTC.